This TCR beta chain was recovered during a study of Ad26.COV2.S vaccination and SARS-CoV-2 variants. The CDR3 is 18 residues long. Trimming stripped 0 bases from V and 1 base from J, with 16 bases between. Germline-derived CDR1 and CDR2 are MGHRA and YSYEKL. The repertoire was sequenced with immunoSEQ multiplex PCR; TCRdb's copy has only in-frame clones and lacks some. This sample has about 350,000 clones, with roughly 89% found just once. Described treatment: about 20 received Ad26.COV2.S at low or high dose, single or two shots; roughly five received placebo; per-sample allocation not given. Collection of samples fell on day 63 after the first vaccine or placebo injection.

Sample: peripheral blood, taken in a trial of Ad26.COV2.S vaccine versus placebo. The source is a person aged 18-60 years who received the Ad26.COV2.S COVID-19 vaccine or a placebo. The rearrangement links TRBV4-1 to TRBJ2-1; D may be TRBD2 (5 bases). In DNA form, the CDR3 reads TGCGCCAGCAGCCAAGATCCCCCAGGACGGGGTTCCTACAATGAGCAGTTCTTC. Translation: CASSQDPPGRGSYNEQFF.